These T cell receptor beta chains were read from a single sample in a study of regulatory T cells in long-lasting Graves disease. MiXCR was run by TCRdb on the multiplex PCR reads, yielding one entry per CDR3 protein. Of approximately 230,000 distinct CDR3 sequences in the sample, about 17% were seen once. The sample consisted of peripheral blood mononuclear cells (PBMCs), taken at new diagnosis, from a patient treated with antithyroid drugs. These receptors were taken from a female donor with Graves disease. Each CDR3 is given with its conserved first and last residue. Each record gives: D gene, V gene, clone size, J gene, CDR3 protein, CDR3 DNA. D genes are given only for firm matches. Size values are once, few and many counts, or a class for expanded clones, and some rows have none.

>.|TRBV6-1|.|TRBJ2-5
CASISDVETQYF
TGTGCCAGCATTTCAGACGTGGAGACCCAGTACTTC
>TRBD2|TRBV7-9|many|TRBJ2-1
CASSLELAGAGEQFF
TGTGCCAGCAGCTTAGAACTAGCGGGAGCCGGTGAGCAGTTCTTC
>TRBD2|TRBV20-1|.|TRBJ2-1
CSARARTSINEQFF
TGCAGTGCTAGGGCCAGGACTAGTATCAATGAGCAGTTCTTC
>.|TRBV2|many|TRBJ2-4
CASSALQGRWNIQYF
TGTGCCAGCAGTGCTTTACAGGGGAGGTGGAACATTCAGTACTTC
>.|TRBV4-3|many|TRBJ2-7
CASSLSPLDPDEQYF
TGCGCCAGCAGCCTCTCTCCGCTAGATCCGGACGAGCAGTACTTC
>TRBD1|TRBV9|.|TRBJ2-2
CASSSIDRGDTGELFF
TGTGCCAGCAGCTCTATTGACAGGGGGGACACCGGGGAGCTGTTTTTT
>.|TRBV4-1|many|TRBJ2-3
CASSQTGSSTDTQYF
TGCGCCAGCAGCCAAACCGGGAGTTCGACAGATACGCAGTATTTT
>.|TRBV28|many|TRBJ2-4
CASRSGAKNIQYF
TGTGCCAGTCGCTCCGGGGCCAAAAACATTCAGTACTTC
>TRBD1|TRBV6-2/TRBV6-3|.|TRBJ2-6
CASRRQGLAGANVLTF
TGTGCCAGCAGAAGACAGGGGTTGGCTGGGGCCAACGTCCTGACTTTC
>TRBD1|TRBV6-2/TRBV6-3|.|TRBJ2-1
CASSYSTGNHEQFF
TGTGCCAGCAGTTACTCGACAGGGAACCATGAGCAGTTCTTC
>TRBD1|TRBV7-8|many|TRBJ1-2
CASSAQGGSGYTF
TGTGCCAGCAGCGCCCAGGGGGGCAGTGGCTACACCTTC
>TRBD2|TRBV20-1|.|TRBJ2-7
CSARPLLAGGPWGEQYF
TGCAGTGCTAGGCCTCTACTAGCGGGAGGGCCCTGGGGCGAGCAGTACTTC
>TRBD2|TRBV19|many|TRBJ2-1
CASSIGLAVGYNEQFF
TGTGCCAGTAGTATAGGACTAGCGGTAGGCTACAATGAGCAGTTCTTC
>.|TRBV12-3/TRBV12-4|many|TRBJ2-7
CASSFARYQQYF
TGTGCCAGCAGTTTTGCCCGATATCAGCAGTACTTC
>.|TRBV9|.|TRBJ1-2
CASSPQGRPDGYTF
TGTGCCAGCTCACCACAGGGTAGGCCGGATGGCTACACCTTC
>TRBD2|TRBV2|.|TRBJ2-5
CASSEDRMGLAGMETQYF
TGTGCCAGCAGTGAAGACAGAATGGGACTAGCGGGAATGGAGACCCAGTACTTC
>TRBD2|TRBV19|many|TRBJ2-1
CASTPGLADLWFF
TGTGCCAGTACCCCTGGACTAGCGGACTTGTGGTTCTTC
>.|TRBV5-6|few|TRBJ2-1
CASSFSADPSYNEQFF
TGTGCCAGCAGCTTTTCGGCAGATCCCTCCTACAATGAGCAGTTCTTC
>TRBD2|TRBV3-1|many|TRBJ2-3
CASSQQGLAGRRDTQYF
TGTGCCAGCAGCCAACAGGGACTAGCGGGCAGGCGAGATACGCAGTATTTT
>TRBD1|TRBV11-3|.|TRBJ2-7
CASSYGQAASYEQYF
TGTGCCAGCAGCTACGGACAGGCGGCCTCCTACGAGCAGTACTTC
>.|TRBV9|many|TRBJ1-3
CASSVTQDRRNTIYF
TGTGCCAGCAGCGTAACGCAGGACCGGAGAAACACCATATATTTT
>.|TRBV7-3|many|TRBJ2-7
CASSLTPGVEQYF
TGTGCCAGCAGCTTGACTCCAGGGGTCGAGCAGTACTTC
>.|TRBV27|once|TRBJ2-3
CASSSWTRSTDTQYF
TGTGCCAGCAGCTCCTGGACGCGTAGCACAGATACGCAGTATTTT
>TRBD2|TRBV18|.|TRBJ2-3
CASSPGSGGPPPGTDTQYF
TGTGCCAGCTCACCAGGTTCGGGAGGGCCCCCACCTGGCACAGATACGCAGTATTTT
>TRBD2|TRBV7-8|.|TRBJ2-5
CAAGEVLETQYF
TGTGCGGCGGGAGAGGTCTTAGAGACCCAGTACTTC
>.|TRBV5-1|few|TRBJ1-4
CASSPAQGGEKLFF
TGCGCCAGCAGCCCTGCGCAGGGCGGGGAAAAACTGTTTTTT
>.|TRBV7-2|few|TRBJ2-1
CASSHGSLDNEQFF
TGTGCCAGCAGCCACGGATCTCTAGACAATGAGCAGTTCTTC
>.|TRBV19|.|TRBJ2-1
CASSISAEGFYNEQFF
TGTGCCAGTAGTATTAGCGCGGAGGGCTTCTACAATGAGCAGTTCTTC
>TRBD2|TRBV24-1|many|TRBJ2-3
CATSDLGLAGGTDTQYF
TGTGCCACCAGTGATCTCGGACTAGCGGGAGGCACAGATACGCAGTATTTT
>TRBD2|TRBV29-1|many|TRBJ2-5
CSVEEGGSAETQYF
TGCAGCGTTGAAGAAGGCGGGAGCGCGGAGACCCAGTACTTC
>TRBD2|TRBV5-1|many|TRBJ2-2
CASSAGGTSGSVAGELFF
TGCGCCAGCAGCGCGGGCGGTACTAGCGGGAGCGTCGCCGGGGAGCTGTTTTTT
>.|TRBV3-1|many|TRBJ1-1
CASSQGGRGTEAFF
TGTGCCAGCAGCCAAGGGGGCAGGGGTACTGAAGCTTTCTTT
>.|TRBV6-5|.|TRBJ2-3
CASSYSSATGGTDTQYF
TGTGCCAGCAGTTACTCGTCGGCGACCGGAGGCACAGATACGCAGTATTTT
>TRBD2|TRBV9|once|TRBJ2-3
CASSVEGTSGRGADTQYF
TGTGCCAGCAGCGTAGAGGGGACTAGCGGGAGAGGCGCAGATACGCAGTATTTT
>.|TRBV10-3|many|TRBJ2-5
CAISDHRAQETQYF
TGTGCCATCAGTGATCACAGGGCACAAGAGACCCAGTACTTC
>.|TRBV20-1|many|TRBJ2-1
CSAARQPGDEQFF
TGCAGTGCAGCCCGACAGCCGGGGGATGAGCAGTTCTTC
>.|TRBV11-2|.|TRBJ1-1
CASSLGPLTEAFF
TGTGCCAGCAGCTTAGGGCCTCTCACTGAAGCTTTCTTT
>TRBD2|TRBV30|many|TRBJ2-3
CAWRKGTSGRRDTQYF
TGTGCCTGGAGGAAAGGGACTAGCGGGAGGAGGGATACGCAGTATTTT
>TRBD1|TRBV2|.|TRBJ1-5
CASTQGQGTGQPQHF
TGTGCCAGCACCCAGGGACAGGGGACTGGTCAGCCCCAGCATTTT
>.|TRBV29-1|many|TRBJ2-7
CSVEGAGVYEQYF
TGCAGCGTTGAAGGCGCGGGCGTCTACGAGCAGTACTTC
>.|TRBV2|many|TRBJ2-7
CASRIWQQDSYEQYF
TGTGCCAGCAGAATTTGGCAGCAAGACTCCTACGAGCAGTACTTC
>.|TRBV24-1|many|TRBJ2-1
CATSDGGGSGYNEQFF
TGTGCCACCAGTGATGGGGGCGGTAGCGGCTACAATGAGCAGTTCTTC
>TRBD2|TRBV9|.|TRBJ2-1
CASSVEGTSGLNEQFF
TGTGCCAGCAGCGTAGAGGGGACTAGCGGCCTTAATGAGCAGTTCTTC
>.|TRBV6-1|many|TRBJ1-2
CASSEGTVTF
TGTGCCAGCAGTGAAGGGACGGTGACCTTC
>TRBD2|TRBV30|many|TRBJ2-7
CAWRGTSGTSYEQYF
TGTGCCTGGAGAGGGACTAGCGGAACCTCCTACGAGCAGTACTTC
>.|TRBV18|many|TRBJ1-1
CASSPLVDRTEAFF
TGTGCCAGCTCACCACTGGTGGACCGGACTGAAGCTTTCTTT
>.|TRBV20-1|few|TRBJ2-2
CSARESGRDTGELFF
TGCAGTGCTAGAGAGTCCGGGAGAGACACCGGGGAGCTGTTTTTT
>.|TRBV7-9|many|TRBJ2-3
CASSGLGDTQYF
TGTGCCAGCAGCGGATTAGGGGATACGCAGTATTTT
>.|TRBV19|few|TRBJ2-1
CASSIESEQFF
TGTGCCAGTAGTATCGAATCTGAGCAGTTCTTC
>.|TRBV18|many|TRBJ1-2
CASSPTGTDNYGYTF
TGTGCCAGCTCACCAACCGGGACGGACAACTATGGCTACACCTTC
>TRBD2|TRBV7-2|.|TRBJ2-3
CASSPLGTRQYF
TGTGCCAGCAGCCCCCTCGGGACTAGGCAGTATTTT
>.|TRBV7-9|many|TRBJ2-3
CASSSYKQGFTDTQYF
TGTGCCAGCAGCTCCTATAAACAGGGTTTCACAGATACGCAGTATTTT
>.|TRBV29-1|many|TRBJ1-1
CSVAVSSIWTEAFF
TGCAGCGTTGCAGTCTCGTCGATTTGGACTGAAGCTTTCTTT
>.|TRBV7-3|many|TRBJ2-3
CASSPTGTDTQYF
TGTGCCAGCAGTCCTACAGGCACAGATACGCAGTATTTT
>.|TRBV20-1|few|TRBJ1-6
CSARDLRAGNNSPLHF
TGCAGTGCTAGAGATCTTAGGGCAGGGAATAATTCACCCCTCCACTTT